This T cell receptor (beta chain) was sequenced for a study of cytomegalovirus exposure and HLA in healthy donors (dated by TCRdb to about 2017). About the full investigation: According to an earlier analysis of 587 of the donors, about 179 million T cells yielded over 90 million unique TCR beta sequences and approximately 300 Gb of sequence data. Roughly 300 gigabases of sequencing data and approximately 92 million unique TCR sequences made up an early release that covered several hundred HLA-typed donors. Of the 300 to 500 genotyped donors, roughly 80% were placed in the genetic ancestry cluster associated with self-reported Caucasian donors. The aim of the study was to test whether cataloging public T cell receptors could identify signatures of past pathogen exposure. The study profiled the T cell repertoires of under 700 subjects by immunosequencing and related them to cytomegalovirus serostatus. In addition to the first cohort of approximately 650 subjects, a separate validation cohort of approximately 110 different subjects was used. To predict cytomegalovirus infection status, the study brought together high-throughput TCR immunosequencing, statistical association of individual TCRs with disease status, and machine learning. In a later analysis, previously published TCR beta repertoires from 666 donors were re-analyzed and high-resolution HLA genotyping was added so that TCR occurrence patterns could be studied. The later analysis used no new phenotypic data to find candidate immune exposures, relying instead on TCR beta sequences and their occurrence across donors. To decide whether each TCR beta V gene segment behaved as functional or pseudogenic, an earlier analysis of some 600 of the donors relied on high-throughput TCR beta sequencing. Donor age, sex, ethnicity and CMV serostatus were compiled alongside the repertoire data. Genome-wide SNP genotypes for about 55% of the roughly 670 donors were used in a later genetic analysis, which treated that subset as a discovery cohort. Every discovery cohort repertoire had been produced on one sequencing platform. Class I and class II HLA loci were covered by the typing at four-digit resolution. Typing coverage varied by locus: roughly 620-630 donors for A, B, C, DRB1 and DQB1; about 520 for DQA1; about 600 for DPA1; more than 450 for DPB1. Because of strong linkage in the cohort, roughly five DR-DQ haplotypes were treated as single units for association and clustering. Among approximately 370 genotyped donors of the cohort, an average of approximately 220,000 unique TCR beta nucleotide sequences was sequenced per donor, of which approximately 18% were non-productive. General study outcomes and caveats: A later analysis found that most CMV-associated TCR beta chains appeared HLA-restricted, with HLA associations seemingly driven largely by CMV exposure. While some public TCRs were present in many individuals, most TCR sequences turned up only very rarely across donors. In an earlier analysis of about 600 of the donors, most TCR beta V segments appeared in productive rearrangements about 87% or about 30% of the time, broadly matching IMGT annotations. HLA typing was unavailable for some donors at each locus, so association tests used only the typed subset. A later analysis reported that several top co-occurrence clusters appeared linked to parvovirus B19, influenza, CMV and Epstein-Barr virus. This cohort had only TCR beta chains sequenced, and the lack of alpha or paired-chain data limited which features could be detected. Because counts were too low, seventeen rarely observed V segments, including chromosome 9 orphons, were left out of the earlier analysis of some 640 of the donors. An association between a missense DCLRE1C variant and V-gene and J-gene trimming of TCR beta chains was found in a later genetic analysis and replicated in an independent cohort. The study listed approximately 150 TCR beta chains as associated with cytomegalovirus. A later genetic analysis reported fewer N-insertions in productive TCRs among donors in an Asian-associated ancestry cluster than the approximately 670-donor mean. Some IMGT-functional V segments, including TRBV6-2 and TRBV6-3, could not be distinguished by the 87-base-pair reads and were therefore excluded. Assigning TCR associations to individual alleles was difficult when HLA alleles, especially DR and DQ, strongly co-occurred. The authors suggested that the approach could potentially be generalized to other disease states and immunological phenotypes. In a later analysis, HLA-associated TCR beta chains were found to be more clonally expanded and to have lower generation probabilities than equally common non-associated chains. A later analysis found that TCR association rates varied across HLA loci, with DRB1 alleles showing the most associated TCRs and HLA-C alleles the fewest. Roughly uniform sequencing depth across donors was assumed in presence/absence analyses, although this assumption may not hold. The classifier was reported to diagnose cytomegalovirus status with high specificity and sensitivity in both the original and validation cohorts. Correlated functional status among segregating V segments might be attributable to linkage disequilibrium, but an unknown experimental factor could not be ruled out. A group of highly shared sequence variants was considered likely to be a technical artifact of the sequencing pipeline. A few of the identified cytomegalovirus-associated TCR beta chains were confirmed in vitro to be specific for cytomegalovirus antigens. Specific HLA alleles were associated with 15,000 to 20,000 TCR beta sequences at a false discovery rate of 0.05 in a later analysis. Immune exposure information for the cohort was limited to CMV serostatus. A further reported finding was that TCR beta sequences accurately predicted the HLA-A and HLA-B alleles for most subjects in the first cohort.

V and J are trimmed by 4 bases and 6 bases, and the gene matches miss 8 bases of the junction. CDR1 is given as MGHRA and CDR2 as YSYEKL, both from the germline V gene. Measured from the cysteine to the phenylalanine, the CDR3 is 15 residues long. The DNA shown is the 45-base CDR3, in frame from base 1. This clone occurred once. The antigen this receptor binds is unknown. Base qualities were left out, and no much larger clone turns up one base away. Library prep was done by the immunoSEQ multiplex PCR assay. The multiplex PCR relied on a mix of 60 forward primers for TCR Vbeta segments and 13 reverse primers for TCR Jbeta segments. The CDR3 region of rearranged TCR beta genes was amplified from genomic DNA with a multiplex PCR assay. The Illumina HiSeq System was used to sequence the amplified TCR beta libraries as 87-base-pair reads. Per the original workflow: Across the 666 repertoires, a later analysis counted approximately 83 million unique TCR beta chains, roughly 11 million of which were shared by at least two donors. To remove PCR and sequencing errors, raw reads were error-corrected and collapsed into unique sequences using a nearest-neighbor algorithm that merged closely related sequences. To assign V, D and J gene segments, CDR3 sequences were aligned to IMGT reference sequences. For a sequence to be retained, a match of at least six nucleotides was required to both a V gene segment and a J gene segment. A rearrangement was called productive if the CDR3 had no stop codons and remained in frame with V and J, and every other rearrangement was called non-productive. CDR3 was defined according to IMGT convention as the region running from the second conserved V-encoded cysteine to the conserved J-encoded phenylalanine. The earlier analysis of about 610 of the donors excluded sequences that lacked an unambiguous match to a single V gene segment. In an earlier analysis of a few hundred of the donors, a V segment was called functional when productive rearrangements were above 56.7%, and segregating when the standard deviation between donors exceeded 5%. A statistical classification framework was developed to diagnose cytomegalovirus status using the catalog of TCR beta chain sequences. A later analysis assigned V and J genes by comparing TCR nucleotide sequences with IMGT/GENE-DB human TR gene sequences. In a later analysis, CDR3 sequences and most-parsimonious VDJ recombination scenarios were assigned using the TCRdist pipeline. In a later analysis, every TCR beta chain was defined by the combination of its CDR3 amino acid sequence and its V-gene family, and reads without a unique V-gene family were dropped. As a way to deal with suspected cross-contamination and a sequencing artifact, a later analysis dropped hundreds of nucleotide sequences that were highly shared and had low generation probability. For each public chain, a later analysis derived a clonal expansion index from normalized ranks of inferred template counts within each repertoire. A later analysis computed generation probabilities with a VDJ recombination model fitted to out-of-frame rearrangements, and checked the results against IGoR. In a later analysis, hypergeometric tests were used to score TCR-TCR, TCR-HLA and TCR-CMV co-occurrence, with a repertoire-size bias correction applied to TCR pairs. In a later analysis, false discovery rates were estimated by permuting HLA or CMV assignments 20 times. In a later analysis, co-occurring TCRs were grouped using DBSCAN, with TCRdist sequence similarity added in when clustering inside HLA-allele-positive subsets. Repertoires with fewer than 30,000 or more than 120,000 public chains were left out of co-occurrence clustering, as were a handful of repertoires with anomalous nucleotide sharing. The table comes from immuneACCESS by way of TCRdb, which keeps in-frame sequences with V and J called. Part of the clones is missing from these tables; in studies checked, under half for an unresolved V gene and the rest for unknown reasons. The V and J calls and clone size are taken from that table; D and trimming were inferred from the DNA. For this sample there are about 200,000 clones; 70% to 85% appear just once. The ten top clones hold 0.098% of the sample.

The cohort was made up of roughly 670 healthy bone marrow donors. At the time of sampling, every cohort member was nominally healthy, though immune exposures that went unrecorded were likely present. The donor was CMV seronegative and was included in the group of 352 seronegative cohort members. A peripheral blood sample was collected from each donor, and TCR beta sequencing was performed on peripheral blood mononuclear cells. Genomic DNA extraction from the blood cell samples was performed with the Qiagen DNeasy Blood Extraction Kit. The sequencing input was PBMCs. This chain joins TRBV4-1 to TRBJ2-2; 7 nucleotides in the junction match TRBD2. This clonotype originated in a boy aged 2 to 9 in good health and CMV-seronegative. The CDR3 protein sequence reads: CASSLGGVRSGELFF. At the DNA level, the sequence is TGCGCCAGCAGCCTGGGGGGGGTTCGATCCGGGGAGCTGTTTTTT.